What follows are 30 T cell receptor beta chains derived from one specimen sequenced in a study of blood T cell repertoires in COVID-19. Clones were read by immunoSEQ multiplex PCR, and TCRdb kept only the in-frame ones, dropping some. The data hold approximately 140,000 clones, with about 90% observed a single time. Source material: peripheral blood. All receptors derive from a woman aged 60-75 years with active or convalescent COVID-19.

CDR3 residues: CASEASGGWETQYF. CDR3 bases: TGTGCTAGCGAGGCTAGCGGGGGGTGGGAGACCCAGTACTTC. The chain is built from TRBV2 and TRBJ2-5, with TRBD2 identical over 11 bases. Germline-derived CDR1 and CDR2 are SNHLY and FYNNEI. The CDR3 covers 14 residues.

The V gene is TRBV7-9, the J gene TRBJ1-2, with unresolved D. The V end lost 6 bases, the J end lost 2 bases, and 10 bases lay between the germline ends. CDR1 and CDR2 from the germline V gene are SEHNR and FQNEAQ (reference sequence). The CDR3 has 13 amino acids. The CDR3 bases are TGTGCCAGCAGTCCTTCACAGAACTATGGCTACACCTTC. Translation: CASSPSQNYGYTF.

The chain carries TRBV7-9 and TRBJ1-6, with 8 nucleotides matching TRBD1. From germline, CDR1 is SEHNR and CDR2 FQNEAQ (reference sequence). The J segment lost 6 bases and the V segment lost 1 base, leaving 2 bases of the junction unmatched. The CDR3 spans 15 residues. The CDR3 DNA follows: TGTGCCAGCAGCTTAGAGGGACAGGCTAATTCACCCCTCCACTTT. This gives the protein CASSLEGQANSPLHF. Filled out from reference TRBV7-9 and TRBJ1-6, the complete variable domain reads DTGVSQNPRHKITKRGQNVTFRCDPISEHNRLYWYRQTLGQGPEFLTYFQNEAQLEKSRLLSDRFSAERPKGSFSTLEIQRTEQGDSAMYLCASSLEGQANSPLHFGNGTRLTVT.

This chain connects TRBV3-1 (or the pseudogene TRBV3-2) to TRBJ2-4; TRBD1 agrees at 8 bases. CDR1 and CDR2 (germline): LGHDT, YNNKEL (reference sequence). V lost 3 bases to trimming and J lost 9 bases; unmatched junction nucleotides: 13. This CDR3 contains 16 residues. Here the CDR3 DNA reads TGTGCCAGCAGCCATCTACCCGGGACAGGCTTAAGCATTCAGTACTTC. Its translation: CASSHLPGTGLSIQYF.

V is TRBV19 and J is TRBJ1-2; D is unclear. This CDR3 is 12 amino acids long. The V gene lost 6 bases and the J gene lost 4 bases, with 9 bases spanning the gap. The germline CDR1 and CDR2 sequences are LNHDA and SQIVND (reference sequence). Written as DNA, the CDR3 is TGTGCCAGTAGCCGACACCGCTATGGCTACACCTTC. Protein product: CASSRHRYGYTF.

V is TRBV3-1 (or the pseudogene TRBV3-2) and J is TRBJ2-1; D is possibly TRBD2 (5 bases). This CDR3 spans 12 amino acids. Trimming cost V 8 bases and J 10 bases, with 15 bases left between them. CDR1 and CDR2 from the germline V gene are LGHDT and YNNKEL (reference sequence). The CDR3 nucleotides read TGTGCCAGCGGTCCTTTAGCGCGAGAGCAGTTCTTC. This translates into CASGPLAREQFF.

This clone was detected many times. The CDR3 DNA reads as TGCGCCAGCAGCCCCCGCCCACAGGGACTAGGGAACACTGAAGCTTTCTTT. Its translation is CASSPRPQGLGNTEAFF. This chain connects TRBV5-1 to TRBJ1-1; D is perhaps TRBD1 (6 bases). From germline, CDR1 is SGHRS and CDR2 YFSETQ. CDR3 size: 17 residues. Trimming left V 4 bases short and J 1 base short, with 20 bases between.

The chain is built from TRBV7-2 and TRBJ2-5; 7 bases match TRBD2. With V trimmed by 5 bases and J by 4 bases, 10 bases remained unmatched. Germline lookup yields CDR1 SGHTA and CDR2 FQGNSA. The CDR3 consists of 15 residues. CDR3 residues: CASSPQRGLGETQYF. CDR3 bases: TGTGCCAGCAGCCCCCAGCGGGGCCTCGGAGAGACCCAGTACTTC.

The CDR3 here is CASSDATNEKLFF. The DNA of the CDR3 is TGTGCCAGCAGTGACGCAACTAATGAAAAACTGTTTTTT. The V gene is TRBV2, the J gene TRBJ1-4; D is uncertain. Germline V gene lookup returns CDR1 SNHLY and CDR2 FYNNEI. Trimming removed 3 bases from V and 0 bases from J, with 2 bases in between. The CDR3 is 13 amino acids.

The chain is built from TRBV25-1 and TRBJ1-6; the D gene is possibly TRBD1 (5 bases). The V end was cut by 3 bases, the J end by 9 bases, with 12 bases between. This CDR3 contains 14 residues. From germline, CDR1 is MGHDK and CDR2 SYGVNS. The CDR3 sequence: CASSEKGNSSPLHF. In nucleotides, the CDR3 is TGTGCCAGCAGTGAGAAGGGGAACTCTTCACCCCTCCACTTT.

The chain recombines TRBV18 with TRBJ1-1; 10 nucleotides align to TRBD1. Germline V gives CDR1 KGHSH, CDR2 LQKENI. The V segment lost 0 bases and the J segment 3 bases; nucleotides outside the gene matches: 4. There are 16 residues in the CDR3. The CDR3 region is CASSPPNGQGDTEAFF. CDR3 coding DNA: TGTGCCAGCTCACCACCTAATGGACAGGGGGACACTGAAGCTTTCTTT.

The chain links TRBV2 to TRBJ2-5, with 7 bases identical to TRBD1. The V gene's germline CDR1 is SNHLY and CDR2 FYNNEI. J gave up 4 bases and V 7 bases, and 9 bases lay outside the gene matches. The CDR3 has 14 amino acids. CDR3 in amino acids: CASKEQGLAETQYF. CDR3 DNA sequence: TGTGCCAGCAAAGAACAGGGGCTGGCAGAGACCCAGTACTTC. Drawing the rest from reference TRBV2 and TRBJ2-5, the complete variable domain is EPEVTQTPSHQVTQMGQEVILRCVPISNHLYFYWYRQILGQKVEFLVSFYNNEISEKSEIFDDQFSVERPDGSNFTLKIRSTKLEDSAMYFCASKEQGLAETQYFGPGTRLLVL.

The V call is TRBV15, the J call TRBJ2-5; perhaps TRBD1 as D (6 bases). This CDR3 spans 15 amino acids. Trimming took 2 bases from V and 1 from J, leaving 11 bases between them. CDR1 is LNHNV and CDR2 is YYDKDF in the germline V gene (reference sequence). The CDR3 reads CATSRKDRFQETQYF. The CDR3 coding sequence is TGTGCCACCAGCAGAAAAGACAGGTTCCAAGAGACCCAGTACTTC.

The chain has TRBV27 and TRBJ1-3, with unresolved D. This CDR3 is 14 amino acids long. Germline CDR1 reads MNHEY; CDR2 reads SMNVEV (reference sequence). Trimming removed 9 bases from V and 8 bases from J, with 20 bases in between. In DNA, the CDR3 is TGTGCCAGACACCTTCGGAGGGTGGGAGACACCATATATTTT. Its translation: CARHLRRVGDTIYF.

This clone was observed a handful of times. The rearrangement uses TRBV4-3 and TRBJ1-1; D gene ambiguous. The CDR3 totals 15 residues. CDR1 LGHNA and CDR2 YSLEER come from the germline V gene. V was cut by 0 bases and J by 1 base, with 9 bases left in between. The CDR3 spells CASSQDWNRNTEAFF. DNA of the CDR3: TGCGCCAGCAGCCAAGACTGGAACAGGAACACTGAAGCTTTCTTT.

The rearrangement joins TRBV18 to TRBJ2-5; 8 bases map to TRBD1. The CDR3 contains 15 residues. Germline V gene sequence: CDR1 KGHSH, CDR2 LQKENI. With 3 bases clipped from V and 1 base from J, the junction kept 4 bases outside the gene matches. The CDR3 reads CASSPPGQAQETQYF. CDR3 bases: TGTGCCAGCTCACCCCCGGGACAGGCCCAAGAGACCCAGTACTTC.

This chain's CDR3 is CASSDYPGYNSPLHF. CDR3 nucleotide sequence: TGTGCCAGCAGTGATTATCCAGGTTATAATTCACCCCTCCACTTT. J is TRBJ1-6 and V is TRBV25-1, with unresolved D. V lost 3 bases and J lost 4, with 10 bases in between. This CDR3 region has 15 residues. Germline lookup yields CDR1 MGHDK and CDR2 SYGVNS.

Comments on this clone: A read error may account for a junction end that differs from germline. The J gene is TRBJ2-4, the V gene TRBV2; a possible D gene is TRBD1 (6 bases). The CDR3 runs to 16 residues. Germline CDR1 reads SNHLY; CDR2 reads FYNNEI. Here the CDR3 DNA reads TGTGCCAGCAGCGAAGACAGGCGATTAGCCAAAAACATTCAGTACTTC. This sequence encodes CASSEDRRLAKNIQYF.

The V and J genes are TRBV18 and TRBJ1-4; D unresolved. Per germline, CDR1 KGHSH and CDR2 LQKENI. The CDR3 has 15 residues. V shed 3 bases and J shed 0 bases, with 8 bases lying between them. CDR3 sequence: CASSPNSATNEKLFF. DNA for the CDR3: TGTGCCAGCTCACCTAACAGTGCAACTAATGAAAAACTGTTTTTT.

This sequence joins TRBV6-2 or TRBV6-3 and TRBJ2-1, with TRBD2 matching 15 bases. The V gene's germline CDR1 is MNHEY and CDR2 SVGEGT. The CDR3 loop spans 15 amino acids. The ends lost 5 bases at V and 6 bases at J; junction bases unmatched: 2. The CDR3 DNA follows: TGTGCCAGCAGTCGGACTAGCGGGGGGGCCAATGAGCAGTTCTTC. Residues: CASSRTSGGANEQFF.

The chain couples TRBV10-1 to TRBJ1-3, with 9 bases identical to TRBD1. The CDR3 has 15 residues. The germline gives CDR1 WNHNN, CDR2 SYGVQD (reference sequence). V lost 2 bases, J lost 2 bases, and 1 base stayed unmatched. CDR3 nucleotides: TGCGCCAGCAGTGAGGGGACAGGGCCTGGAAACACCATATATTTT. The encoded protein is CASSEGTGPGNTIYF.

The chain employs TRBV6-6 and TRBJ1-6, with D maybe TRBD1 (5 bases). The CDR3 runs to 15 residues. Looked up from germline, CDR1 is MNHNY and CDR2 is SVGAGI (reference sequence). V lost 2 bases and J 5 bases, leaving 10 bases between the germline ends. CDR3 in amino acids: CASSYSGRDNSPLHF. The CDR3, as DNA: TGTGCCAGCAGTTACAGTGGCAGGGATAATTCACCCCTCCACTTT.

This chain uses TRBV6-2 or TRBV6-3 with TRBJ1-3; 7 bases map to TRBD1. V lost 4 bases to trimming and J lost 0 bases; unmatched junction nucleotides: 6. Germline-derived CDR1 and CDR2 are MNHEY and SVGEGT. The CDR3 has 16 amino acids. For the CDR3, the DNA is TGTGCCAGCAGTTCACAGGGGACCTACTCTGGAAACACCATATATTTT. Encoded protein: CASSSQGTYSGNTIYF.

V and J are TRBV7-6 and TRBJ1-4; 7 nucleotides line up with TRBD1. CDR3 length equals 15 residues. CDR1 and CDR2 from the germline V gene are SGHVS and FNYEAQ. V was pared by 2 bases and J by 8 bases, with 8 bases of the junction left unmatched. CDR3 region: CASSLTGVNREKLFF. DNA of the CDR3: TGTGCCAGCAGCTTAACAGGGGTAAATCGGGAAAAACTGTTTTTT.

V gene TRBV9 combines with J gene TRBJ1-3, with a weak D call TRBD1 (5 bases). The V gene's germline CDR1 is SGDLS and CDR2 YYNGEE. CDR3 size: 17 residues. V was trimmed by 0 bases and J by 7 bases, leaving 20 bases between them. Here the CDR3 DNA reads TGTGCCAGCAGCGTAGTCTGGCGGGGTATTAAGGGGAACACCATATATTTT. This encodes CASSVVWRGIKGNTIYF.

This chain links TRBV14 with TRBJ1-2, with TRBD1 matching 10 bases. This CDR3 region has 15 residues. Germline V gene sequence: CDR1 SGHDN, CDR2 FVKESK. V dropped 4 bases and J dropped 4; count of bases not matched to a gene: 6. The CDR3 sequence is CASSRGTGVTYGYTF. The CDR3 DNA reads TGTGCCAGCAGCCGAGGGACAGGGGTTACCTATGGCTACACCTTC.

The chain combines TRBV2 with TRBJ1-3; D call uncertain. Germline V lookup: CDR1 SNHLY, CDR2 FYNNEI. The CDR3 is 15 amino acids. The V and J ends lost 3 bases and 4 bases respectively, with 13 bases between them. CDR3 region: CASSEEAVGGNTIYF. The CDR3 DNA sequence: TGTGCCAGCAGTGAGGAGGCGGTAGGGGGAAACACCATATATTTT.

This chain connects TRBV20-1 to TRBJ1-2; D is unresolved. Germline V gene sequence: CDR1 DFQATT, CDR2 SNEGSKA (reference sequence). CDR3 length: 9 residues. The CDR3: CREPYGYTF. The CDR3 DNA sequence: TGCAGAGAGCCTTATGGCTACACCTTC.

The V and J genes are TRBV6-6 and TRBJ2-7, with a possible D match to TRBD1 (6 bases). V was shortened by 8 bases and J by 2 bases, with 13 bases between the two germline ends. CDR1 MNHNY and CDR2 SVGAGI come from the germline V gene (reference sequence). This CDR3 has 13 residues. In DNA form, the CDR3 reads TGTGCCAGCGGGAAAGGGGACACCTACGAGCAGTACTTC. Its protein product is CASGKGDTYEQYF.

V and J are TRBV28 and TRBJ2-3; 10 bases are shared with TRBD1. The germline gives CDR1 MDHEN, CDR2 SYDVKM. This CDR3 region has 15 residues. With 5 bases clipped from V and 5 bases from J, the junction kept 7 bases outside the gene matches. CDR3 protein: CASSHGTGAGDTQYF. For the CDR3, the DNA is TGTGCCAGCAGTCACGGGACAGGGGCGGGAGATACGCAGTATTTT.